The next 8 T cell receptor beta chains were all read from a single sample in a study of cytotoxic CD8 clonotypes in ibrutinib-treated CLL. Profiling relied on immunoSEQ multiplex PCR, and the TCRdb table lists in-frame clones only, not all of them. The table records around 40,000 clones, about 70% of them present only once. Sequenced here: PBMCs, sampled at disease progression, from a patient treated with ibrutinib. The receptors here all came from a human donor with chronic lymphocytic leukemia.

The rearrangement links TRBV9 to TRBJ2-1, with 12 bases identical to TRBD2. The CDR3 is 15 amino acids. Germline lookup yields CDR1 SGDLS and CDR2 YYNGEE. V lost 3 bases, J lost 6 bases, and 4 bases stayed unmatched. DNA of the CDR3: TGTGCCAGCAGCGCTAGCGGGGGGGCGGTCAATGAGCAGTTCTTC. It specifies CASSASGGAVNEQFF.

As DNA, the CDR3 is TGTGCCAGCAGCGTAGGGGGGCTCTCTGGAAACACCATATATTTT. Its protein is CASSVGGLSGNTIYF. The chain combines TRBV9 with TRBJ1-3, with D perhaps matching TRBD1 (6 bases). Germline-derived CDR1 and CDR2 are SGDLS and YYNGEE. Trimming stripped 0 bases from V and 0 bases from J, with 7 bases between. The CDR3 runs to 15 residues.

Relative to its sample, this clone is medium-sized (0.01 to 0.1%). The V gene is TRBV5-6, the J gene TRBJ1-2; 8 bases agree with TRBD1. Germline CDR1 and CDR2: SGHDT and YYEEEE. The CDR3 is 16 amino acids. V shed 0 bases, J shed 4 bases, and the junction held 8 bases outside the gene matches. This chain's CDR3 is CASSLASGTGAYGYTF. The CDR3 DNA sequence: TGTGCCAGCAGCTTGGCCAGTGGGACAGGCGCCTATGGCTACACCTTC.

The DNA of the CDR3 is TGTGCCAGCAGTTACACGGGGGGCCTATACGAGCAGTACTTC. It encodes CASSYTGGLYEQYF. This chain joins TRBV6-6 and TRBJ2-7; D may be TRBD2 (7 bases). The V gene lost 2 bases and the J gene lost 4 bases, with 12 bases spanning the gap. This CDR3 has 14 amino acids. Germline values: CDR1 MNHNY, CDR2 SVGAGI (reference sequence).

The chain uses TRBV5-1 and TRBJ2-3; TRBD1 aligns across 11 bases. This CDR3 has 15 residues. Germline lookup yields CDR1 SGHRS and CDR2 YFSETQ. With 7 bases clipped from V and 3 bases from J, the junction kept 7 bases outside the gene matches. Here the CDR3 DNA reads TGCGCCAGCGCTACGGGGGACAGGGGGACAGATACGCAGTATTTT. It encodes CASATGDRGTDTQYF. The full variable domain, in which reference TRBV5-1 and TRBJ2-3 provide the parts outside the CDR3, is KAGVTQTPRYLIKTRGQQVTLSCSPISGHRSVSWYQQTPGQGLQFLFEYFSETQRNKGNFPGRFSGRQFSNSRSEMNVSTLELGDSALYLCASATGDRGTDTQYFGPGTRLTVL.

The chain employs TRBV6-1 and TRBJ2-1; 11 nucleotides line up with TRBD2. With 6 bases clipped from V and 5 bases from J, the junction kept 6 bases outside the gene matches. This CDR3 is built from 15 residues. Germline V gene data show CDR1 as MNHNS and CDR2 as SASEGT. The CDR3 protein is CASRRTSGLDNEQFF. CDR3 coding DNA: TGTGCCAGCAGGAGGACTAGCGGGCTAGACAATGAGCAGTTCTTC.

V gene TRBV6-1 combines with J gene TRBJ2-7, with 10 bases aligning to TRBD2. Germline CDR1 MNHNS, CDR2 SASEGT. J gave up 4 bases and V 2 bases, and 11 bases lay outside the gene matches. The CDR3 consists of 17 residues. CDR3 sequence reads: CASSEIGGGLAQYEQYF. In DNA, the CDR3 is TGTGCCAGCAGTGAAATAGGAGGGGGACTAGCGCAATACGAGCAGTACTTC.

This clone was seen once. The chain recombines TRBV28 with TRBJ1-5; D unresolved. The germline V gene has CDR1 MDHEN and CDR2 SYDVKM. CDR3 length equals 17 residues. The ends were cut back, 0 bases at V and 6 bases at J, with 18 bases in the middle. For the CDR3, the DNA is TGTGCCAGCAGTTTATGGGTAGTCTGGGAGCCGGGTCAGCCCCAGCATTTT. Translation gives CASSLWVVWEPGQPQHF.